Listed below are T cell receptor beta chains from one sample, sequenced in a study of cytomegalovirus exposure and HLA in healthy donors. Profiling relied on immunoSEQ multiplex PCR, and the TCRdb table lists in-frame clones only, not all of them. The repertoire includes roughly 69,000 clones, 70% to 80% of them detected once, and around 3.3% sits in the top ten. The sequencing input was PBMCs. The origin of the receptors is a man between 18 and 35 years old in good health and CMV-seronegative. Both conserved end residues are part of each CDR3. Fields, in order: clone size, V gene, D gene, J gene, CDR3 DNA, CDR3 protein. D genes are given only for firm matches. Clone size is stated in some rows and not others, as once, few, many or a class when expanded.

abundance: once
v_gene: TRBV6-5
d_gene: TRBD1
j_gene: TRBJ2-5
CDR3nt: TGTGCCAGCAGTTACGACAGGGGGTTCCGAGAGACCCAGTACTTC
CDR3aa: CASSYDRGFRETQYF

abundance: -
v_gene: TRBV7-7
d_gene: TRBD2
j_gene: TRBJ2-5
CDR3nt: TGTGCCAGCAGCCCTCGACTAGCGGGGGAGACCCAGTACTTC
CDR3aa: CASSPRLAGETQYF

abundance: -
v_gene: TRBV30
d_gene: -
j_gene: TRBJ1-2
CDR3nt: TGTGCCTGGAGTGTACTTTCCCGTATCTATGGCTACACCTTC
CDR3aa: CAWSVLSRIYGYTF

abundance: -
v_gene: TRBV7-2
d_gene: TRBD2
j_gene: TRBJ2-2
CDR3nt: TGTGCCAGCAGCGCGCGGACTAGCGGGGGGGCCGTGGAGCTGTTTTTT
CDR3aa: CASSARTSGGAVELFF

abundance: -
v_gene: TRBV10-3
d_gene: TRBD1
j_gene: TRBJ1-2
CDR3nt: TGTGCCATCAGCCCACCTCGGACAGGGTTGAAAGCTAACTATGGCTACACCTTC
CDR3aa: CAISPPRTGLKANYGYTF

abundance: -
v_gene: TRBV4-2
d_gene: -
j_gene: TRBJ1-2
CDR3nt: TGTGCCAGCAGCCAAGTGGAGTCGGGAGGAGGCTATGGCTACACCTTC
CDR3aa: CASSQVESGGGYGYTF

abundance: -
v_gene: TRBV18
d_gene: TRBD1
j_gene: TRBJ2-7
CDR3nt: TGTGCCAGCTCACAAACAGGGGGAGACTACGAGCAGTACTTC
CDR3aa: CASSQTGGDYEQYF

abundance: -
v_gene: TRBV7-2
d_gene: -
j_gene: TRBJ2-2
CDR3nt: TGTGCCAGCAGCTCCCGGGCCGGGGAGCTGTTTTTT
CDR3aa: CASSSRAGELFF

abundance: -
v_gene: TRBV5-6
d_gene: TRBD1
j_gene: TRBJ1-5
CDR3nt: TGTGCCAGTTCCAGGGGGCAGTATCAGCCCCAGCATTTT
CDR3aa: CASSRGQYQPQHF

abundance: -
v_gene: TRBV2
d_gene: TRBD1
j_gene: TRBJ1-2
CDR3nt: TGTGCCAGCACCCCGAGGACAGGGGATGGCTACACCTTC
CDR3aa: CASTPRTGDGYTF

abundance: -
v_gene: TRBV1
d_gene: -
j_gene: TRBJ2-1
CDR3nt: TGCACCAGCAGCCCCGACCAACTAGCGGGGGGGCCTCGGGAGCAGTTCTTC
CDR3aa: CTSSPDQLAGGPREQFF

abundance: -
v_gene: TRBV11-2
d_gene: TRBD1
j_gene: TRBJ1-5
CDR3nt: TGTGCCAGCAGTAAGGACAGGGTGAATCAGCCCCAGCATTTT
CDR3aa: CASSKDRVNQPQHF

abundance: -
v_gene: TRBV28
d_gene: TRBD1
j_gene: TRBJ2-7
CDR3nt: TGTGCCAGCGACGGACACAGGGGGGGACAGGGGTCATCCTACGAGCAGTACTTC
CDR3aa: CASDGHRGGQGSSYEQYF

abundance: -
v_gene: TRBV6-5
d_gene: TRBD2
j_gene: TRBJ2-5
CDR3nt: TGTGCCAGCAGCCCCGGACTAGCGGAAAGGGAGACCCAGTACTTC
CDR3aa: CASSPGLAERETQYF

abundance: -
v_gene: TRBV4-3
d_gene: -
j_gene: TRBJ1-6
CDR3nt: TGCGCCAGCAGCTGGGAGAGGGCTAATTCACCCCTCCACTTT
CDR3aa: CASSWERANSPLHF

abundance: -
v_gene: TRBV14
d_gene: -
j_gene: TRBJ1-3
CDR3nt: TGTGCCAGCAGCCAACAGGCAGCGGGCTCTGGAAACACCATATATTTT
CDR3aa: CASSQQAAGSGNTIYF

abundance: -
v_gene: TRBV4-1
d_gene: -
j_gene: TRBJ2-3
CDR3nt: TGCGCCAGCAGCCAAGATAAGGGAGTCACAGATACGCAGTATTTT
CDR3aa: CASSQDKGVTDTQYF

abundance: -
v_gene: TRBV4-1
d_gene: -
j_gene: TRBJ1-5
CDR3nt: TGCGCCAGCAGCCAAGAGGGAGGGGCCAGTCAGCCCCAGCATTTT
CDR3aa: CASSQEGGASQPQHF

abundance: few
v_gene: TRBV27
d_gene: -
j_gene: TRBJ2-5
CDR3nt: TGTGCCAGCAGTTTATCGCGGGGCCACGTGGGGGAGACCCAGTACTTC
CDR3aa: CASSLSRGHVGETQYF

abundance: -
v_gene: TRBV6-6
d_gene: TRBD1
j_gene: TRBJ1-2
CDR3nt: TGTGCCAGCACCCAGGGACAGGGCTGGCCTAACTATGGCTACACCTTC
CDR3aa: CASTQGQGWPNYGYTF

abundance: -
v_gene: TRBV19
d_gene: TRBD1
j_gene: TRBJ1-6
CDR3nt: TGTGCCAGTAGTATTCGGGACAGGGATTCACCCCTCCACTTT
CDR3aa: CASSIRDRDSPLHF

abundance: -
v_gene: TRBV6-4
d_gene: -
j_gene: TRBJ2-2
CDR3nt: TGTGCCAGCAGTGACGTTTACTATTCAAGGGAGCTGTTTTTT
CDR3aa: CASSDVYYSRELFF

abundance: -
v_gene: TRBV5-1
d_gene: -
j_gene: TRBJ2-2
CDR3nt: TGCGCCAGCAGCATCGACAGGTCGAGGGGGGAGCTGTTTTTT
CDR3aa: CASSIDRSRGELFF

abundance: few
v_gene: TRBV27
d_gene: -
j_gene: TRBJ2-7
CDR3nt: TGTGCCAGCAGTCCTCAGGGATTAACCTACGAGCAGTACTTC
CDR3aa: CASSPQGLTYEQYF

abundance: -
v_gene: TRBV10-3
d_gene: TRBD1
j_gene: TRBJ2-1
CDR3nt: TGTGCCATCCGTCTAGGGGACAGCTCCTACAATGAGCAGTTCTTC
CDR3aa: CAIRLGDSSYNEQFF

abundance: few
v_gene: TRBV15
d_gene: -
j_gene: TRBJ1-5
CDR3nt: TGTGCCACCAGCAGACCGTTCCCTCAGCCCCAGCATTTT
CDR3aa: CATSRPFPQPQHF

abundance: -
v_gene: TRBV9
d_gene: -
j_gene: TRBJ2-1
CDR3nt: TGTGCCAGCAGCGTAGACGGGGTCTACAATGAGCAGTTCTTC
CDR3aa: CASSVDGVYNEQFF

abundance: -
v_gene: TRBV27
d_gene: TRBD1
j_gene: TRBJ2-7
CDR3nt: TGTGCCAGCAGCCGAAAGACAGGGGAAAGCTCCTACGAGCAGTACTTC
CDR3aa: CASSRKTGESSYEQYF

abundance: once
v_gene: TRBV9
d_gene: -
j_gene: TRBJ1-1
CDR3nt: TGTGCCAGCAGCGCCGACAGCAGGATGAACACTGAAGCTTTCTTT
CDR3aa: CASSADSRMNTEAFF

abundance: -
v_gene: TRBV19
d_gene: TRBD2
j_gene: TRBJ2-3
CDR3nt: TGTGCCAGTAGTATAGGGACTAGCTTTGGAGATACGCAGTATTTT
CDR3aa: CASSIGTSFGDTQYF

abundance: -
v_gene: TRBV4-3
d_gene: -
j_gene: TRBJ1-2
CDR3nt: TGCGCCAGCAGCCAAGATTGGGGGGGGGATGGCTACACCTTC
CDR3aa: CASSQDWGGDGYTF

abundance: -
v_gene: TRBV18
d_gene: TRBD1
j_gene: TRBJ2-7
CDR3nt: TGTGCCAGCTCACCATTCGGACAGGGCTACGAGCAGTACTTC
CDR3aa: CASSPFGQGYEQYF

abundance: -
v_gene: TRBV5-6
d_gene: TRBD1
j_gene: TRBJ1-2
CDR3nt: TGTGCCAGCAGCCGGACAGGCCAACCCTGGGGCTACACCTTC
CDR3aa: CASSRTGQPWGYTF

abundance: -
v_gene: TRBV10-3
d_gene: TRBD1
j_gene: TRBJ2-1
CDR3nt: TGTGCCATCAGTGAGCCACGGACAGGGTCGGGTGAGCAGTTCTTC
CDR3aa: CAISEPRTGSGEQFF

abundance: once
v_gene: TRBV4-1
d_gene: TRBD2
j_gene: TRBJ2-5
CDR3nt: TGCGCCAGCAGCCAAGGCAGCGGGGGGGCTCGGGAGACCCAGTACTTC
CDR3aa: CASSQGSGGARETQYF

abundance: -
v_gene: TRBV5-1
d_gene: TRBD2
j_gene: TRBJ2-1
CDR3nt: TGCGCCAGCAGCCGTGAGGCGGGGGTCTCCTACAATGAGCAGTTCTTC
CDR3aa: CASSREAGVSYNEQFF

abundance: few
v_gene: TRBV10-3
d_gene: -
j_gene: TRBJ1-5
CDR3nt: TGTGCCATCAGTGAGGAATTCACAGGGAATCAGCCCCAGCATTTT
CDR3aa: CAISEEFTGNQPQHF

abundance: few
v_gene: TRBV7-9
d_gene: -
j_gene: TRBJ1-2
CDR3nt: TGTGCCAGCAGCTTAGGTAGTTCACCCTATGGCTACACCTTC
CDR3aa: CASSLGSSPYGYTF

abundance: -
v_gene: TRBV7-2
d_gene: TRBD1
j_gene: TRBJ2-5
CDR3nt: TGTGCCAGCAGCCGACAGGACAGGGCAGGAGAGACCCAGTACTTC
CDR3aa: CASSRQDRAGETQYF

abundance: medium-sized
v_gene: TRBV6-1
d_gene: TRBD2
j_gene: TRBJ2-5
CDR3nt: TGTGCCAGCAGTGAACTAGCGGGGGGGCAAGAGACCCAGTACTTC
CDR3aa: CASSELAGGQETQYF

abundance: once
v_gene: TRBV7-9
d_gene: TRBD1
j_gene: TRBJ1-3
CDR3nt: TGTGCCAGCAGCTCGGACAGGAGGTCTGGAAACACCATATATTTT
CDR3aa: CASSSDRRSGNTIYF

abundance: -
v_gene: TRBV7-2
d_gene: TRBD1
j_gene: TRBJ1-2
CDR3nt: TGTGCCAGCAGCTTAGAGGGACAGGGCAGCTATGGCTACACCTTC
CDR3aa: CASSLEGQGSYGYTF

abundance: few
v_gene: TRBV6-1
d_gene: TRBD1
j_gene: TRBJ1-3
CDR3nt: TGTGCCACAACCCCCGGGACAGGGGCTGGAAACACCATATATTTT
CDR3aa: CATTPGTGAGNTIYF